Included here is one TCR beta chain sequence, with context. Its antigen is currently unknown. This sample was included in a study of identical twins. Whole-study results and caveats: Surplus twin overlap in beta out-of-frame sequences was less pronounced. There was more out-of-frame TCR alpha sharing in monozygotic twins than models estimated.

Using its own MiXCR run on the 5' RACE reads, TCRdb lists one record per CDR3 protein. The repertoire has approximately 690,000 distinct CDR3 sequences, around 6% of them found once; the top ten carry 1.5% to 2%. CDR3 length: 14 residues. CDR1 and CDR2 (germline): MGHRA, YSYEKL. V lost 0 bases and J lost 2, with 8 bases in between. The source is a man aged 18 to 29 in good health. Sequences were obtained from naive T cells sorted from blood. The chain joins TRBV4-1 to TRBJ2-7; no firm D call. CDR3 amino acids: CASSQDWATYEQYF. Written as DNA, the CDR3 is TGCGCCAGCAGCCAAGATTGGGCGACCTACGAGCAGTACTTC.